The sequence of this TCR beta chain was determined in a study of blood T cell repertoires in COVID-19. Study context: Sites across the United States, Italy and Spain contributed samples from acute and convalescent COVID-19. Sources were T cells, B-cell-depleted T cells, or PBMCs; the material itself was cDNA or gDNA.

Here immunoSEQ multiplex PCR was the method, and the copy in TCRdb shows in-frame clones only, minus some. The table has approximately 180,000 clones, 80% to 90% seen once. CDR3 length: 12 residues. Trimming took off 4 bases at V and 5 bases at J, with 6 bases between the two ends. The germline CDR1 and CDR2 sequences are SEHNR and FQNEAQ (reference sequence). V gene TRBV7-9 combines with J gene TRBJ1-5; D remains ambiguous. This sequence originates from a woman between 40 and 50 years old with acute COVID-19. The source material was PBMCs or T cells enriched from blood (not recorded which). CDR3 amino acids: CASSSEYQPQHF. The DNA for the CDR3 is TGTGCCAGCAGCTCGGAGTATCAGCCCCAGCATTTT.